The rows below give T cell receptor beta chains drawn from one sample of a study of blood T cell repertoires in COVID-19. Measured with immunoSEQ multiplex PCR; TCRdb has only the in-frame clones, and not every one. The table has about 70,000 clones, 75% to 90% seen once. Material for sequencing was peripheral blood. The source of these receptors is an elderly man with acute or convalescent COVID-19. The CDR3 runs from the conserved cysteine through the conserved F or W. D genes are given only for firm matches. A row's size may be missing; if present it is once, few, many or a size class.

v_call: TRBV2
j_call: TRBJ1-2
clone_size: few
d_call: -
cdr3_aa: CASLIRAGGGYTF
cdr3_nt: TGTGCCAGCCTCATCAGGGCGGGGGGAGGCTACACCTTC

v_call: TRBV2
j_call: TRBJ2-7
clone_size: -
d_call: -
cdr3_aa: CAVPVSSGGGYEQYF
cdr3_nt: TGTGCCGTTCCTGTTAGTAGCGGAGGAGGTTACGAGCAGTACTTC

v_call: TRBV3-1/TRBV3-2
j_call: TRBJ2-7
clone_size: once
d_call: TRBD2
cdr3_aa: CASRGGGQTYEQYF
cdr3_nt: TGTGCCAGCAGGGGGGGAGGGCAGACCTACGAGCAGTACTTC

v_call: TRBV27
j_call: TRBJ1-3
clone_size: -
d_call: TRBD1
cdr3_aa: CASSLNYGTASGNTIYF
cdr3_nt: TGTGCCAGCAGTTTGAACTATGGGACAGCCTCTGGAAACACCATATATTTT

v_call: TRBV7-9
j_call: TRBJ2-5
clone_size: -
d_call: TRBD2
cdr3_aa: CASSPTSGRGQETQYF
cdr3_nt: TGTGCCAGCAGCCCGACTAGCGGGAGGGGTCAAGAGACCCAGTACTTC

v_call: TRBV3-1/TRBV3-2
j_call: TRBJ2-7
clone_size: -
d_call: TRBD1
cdr3_aa: CASSHGQGAYEQYF
cdr3_nt: TGTGCCAGCAGCCACGGACAGGGTGCCTACGAGCAGTACTTC

v_call: TRBV4-3
j_call: TRBJ1-2
clone_size: once
d_call: -
cdr3_aa: CASSQGELVANYGYTF
cdr3_nt: TGCGCCAGCAGCCAAGGAGAGCTTGTAGCTAACTATGGCTACACCTTC

v_call: TRBV24-1
j_call: TRBJ2-3
clone_size: -
d_call: TRBD1
cdr3_aa: CATSETGTGGADTQYF
cdr3_nt: TGTGCCACCAGTGAAACCGGGACAGGGGGTGCAGATACGCAGTATTTT

v_call: TRBV28
j_call: TRBJ2-5
clone_size: -
d_call: -
cdr3_aa: CASSLERGFGQETQYF
cdr3_nt: TGTGCCAGCAGTCTAGAGCGAGGGTTTGGGCAAGAGACCCAGTACTTC

v_call: TRBV10-1
j_call: TRBJ1-3
clone_size: -
d_call: -
cdr3_aa: CASSESRSSGNTIYF
cdr3_nt: TGCGCCAGCAGTGAGTCGAGGAGTTCTGGAAACACCATATATTTT

v_call: TRBV5-1
j_call: TRBJ1-1
clone_size: -
d_call: TRBD1
cdr3_aa: CASSRGQATGGGTEAFF
cdr3_nt: TGCGCCAGCAGCCGGGGACAGGCAACCGGAGGGGGAACTGAAGCTTTCTTT

v_call: TRBV19
j_call: TRBJ1-5
clone_size: -
d_call: -
cdr3_aa: CASSGGALTYSNQPQHF
cdr3_nt: TGTGCCAGTTCCGGAGGAGCCCTCACCTATAGCAATCAGCCCCAGCATTTT

v_call: TRBV5-1
j_call: TRBJ1-1
clone_size: -
d_call: -
cdr3_aa: CASSLGWMRQNTEAFF
cdr3_nt: TGCGCCAGCAGCTTGGGGTGGATGCGGCAGAACACTGAAGCTTTCTTT

v_call: TRBV5-4
j_call: TRBJ2-5
clone_size: -
d_call: TRBD2
cdr3_aa: CASSTGTTQETQYF
cdr3_nt: TGTGCCAGCAGCACGGGGACTACCCAAGAGACCCAGTACTTC

v_call: TRBV5-1
j_call: TRBJ2-1
clone_size: -
d_call: TRBD1
cdr3_aa: CASRPRQGSEQFF
cdr3_nt: TGCGCCAGCAGACCAAGACAGGGGAGTGAGCAGTTCTTC

v_call: TRBV28
j_call: TRBJ1-5
clone_size: once
d_call: TRBD1
cdr3_aa: CASSFPRDRGNQPQHF
cdr3_nt: TGTGCCAGCAGTTTCCCACGGGACAGGGGCAATCAGCCCCAGCATTTT

v_call: TRBV5-1
j_call: TRBJ2-2
clone_size: -
d_call: TRBD2
cdr3_aa: CASSPKLLAGGGTGELFF
cdr3_nt: TGCGCCAGCAGTCCCAAACTACTAGCGGGGGGAGGCACCGGGGAGCTGTTTTTT

v_call: TRBV9
j_call: TRBJ1-2
clone_size: -
d_call: TRBD1
cdr3_aa: CASSVAGSGGRSGYTF
cdr3_nt: TGTGCCAGCAGCGTAGCGGGTTCAGGGGGCAGGAGTGGCTACACCTTC

v_call: TRBV18
j_call: TRBJ2-7
clone_size: -
d_call: TRBD2
cdr3_aa: CASSPDGSGGKDWYF
cdr3_nt: TGTGCCAGCTCACCCGATGGATCGGGAGGAAAAGATTGGTACTTC

v_call: TRBV11-2
j_call: TRBJ2-2
clone_size: -
d_call: -
cdr3_aa: CASSPRGRRRNTGELFF
cdr3_nt: TGTGCCAGCAGCCCCCGTGGGAGGCGGAGGAACACCGGGGAGCTGTTTTTT

v_call: TRBV2
j_call: TRBJ1-5
clone_size: -
d_call: TRBD1
cdr3_aa: CASMRTGSGEPQHF
cdr3_nt: TGTGCCAGCATGAGGACAGGGTCGGGGGAGCCCCAGCATTTT

v_call: TRBV6-5
j_call: TRBJ1-2
clone_size: -
d_call: -
cdr3_aa: CASRTGSRYTF
cdr3_nt: TGTGCCAGCAGGACAGGATCGCGCTACACCTTC

v_call: TRBV3-1/TRBV3-2
j_call: TRBJ2-2
clone_size: -
d_call: TRBD1
cdr3_aa: CASSPRDRGTGELFF
cdr3_nt: TGTGCCAGCAGCCCCCGGGACAGGGGAACCGGGGAGCTGTTTTTT

v_call: TRBV6-1
j_call: TRBJ2-7
clone_size: -
d_call: -
cdr3_aa: CASSDPSGISYEQYF
cdr3_nt: TGTGCCAGCAGTGACCCGTCAGGAATCTCCTACGAGCAGTACTTC

v_call: TRBV5-1
j_call: TRBJ2-1
clone_size: once
d_call: TRBD2
cdr3_aa: CASSIGTSGRANEQFF
cdr3_nt: TGCGCCAGCAGCATAGGGACTAGCGGGAGGGCCAATGAGCAGTTCTTC

v_call: TRBV18
j_call: TRBJ1-4
clone_size: -
d_call: -
cdr3_aa: CASSPDRLGADEKLFF
cdr3_nt: TGTGCCAGCTCGCCCGACAGGCTGGGGGCTGATGAAAAACTGTTTTTT

v_call: TRBV5-1
j_call: TRBJ2-3
clone_size: -
d_call: TRBD1
cdr3_aa: CASSPGGGVDTQYF
cdr3_nt: TGCGCCAGCAGCCCAGGGGGCGGAGTAGATACGCAGTATTTT

v_call: TRBV5-1
j_call: TRBJ2-5
clone_size: -
d_call: -
cdr3_aa: CASSLRGGGPGETQYF
cdr3_nt: TGCGCCAGCAGCCTTCGAGGGGGAGGGCCAGGGGAGACCCAGTACTTC

v_call: TRBV7-2
j_call: TRBJ2-7
clone_size: -
d_call: TRBD2
cdr3_aa: CASSSFSGSSYEQYF
cdr3_nt: TGTGCCAGCAGCTCATTTAGCGGGAGCTCCTACGAGCAGTACTTC

v_call: TRBV10-3
j_call: TRBJ2-7
clone_size: -
d_call: TRBD1
cdr3_aa: CAIGRTGVREQYF
cdr3_nt: TGTGCCATCGGGCGGACAGGGGTACGGGAGCAGTACTTC

v_call: TRBV6-5
j_call: TRBJ2-5
clone_size: -
d_call: TRBD1
cdr3_aa: CASSYSLDRAQETQYF
cdr3_nt: TGTGCCAGCAGTTATTCCCTTGACAGGGCCCAAGAGACCCAGTACTTC

v_call: TRBV5-1
j_call: TRBJ2-7
clone_size: -
d_call: -
cdr3_aa: CASTPDGQRSYEQYF
cdr3_nt: TGCGCCAGCACCCCGGACGGACAACGCTCCTACGAGCAGTACTTC

v_call: TRBV9
j_call: TRBJ1-2
clone_size: -
d_call: -
cdr3_aa: CASSVGTDLWGYTF
cdr3_nt: TGTGCCAGCAGCGTAGGGACAGATCTTTGGGGCTACACCTTC

v_call: TRBV29-1
j_call: TRBJ2-1
clone_size: few
d_call: -
cdr3_aa: CSVESGNEQFF
cdr3_nt: TGCAGCGTTGAATCGGGCAATGAGCAGTTCTTC

v_call: TRBV3-1/TRBV3-2
j_call: TRBJ2-5
clone_size: -
d_call: TRBD2
cdr3_aa: CASSQDRSGRTEETQYF
cdr3_nt: TGTGCCAGCAGCCAAGATCGGAGCGGGAGGACCGAAGAGACCCAGTACTTC

v_call: TRBV6-5
j_call: TRBJ2-6
clone_size: -
d_call: -
cdr3_aa: CASSSGFGGANVLTF
cdr3_nt: TGTGCCAGCAGTTCGGGATTTGGAGGGGCCAACGTCCTGACTTTC

v_call: TRBV29-1
j_call: TRBJ2-1
clone_size: -
d_call: -
cdr3_aa: CSVVRVLEQFF
cdr3_nt: TGCAGCGTTGTCAGGGTACTTGAGCAGTTCTTC

v_call: TRBV18
j_call: TRBJ1-6
clone_size: -
d_call: -
cdr3_aa: CASSPPQGIGSAPLHF
cdr3_nt: TGTGCCAGCTCACCACCCCAGGGAATTGGTAGTGCACCCCTCCACTTT

v_call: TRBV7-3
j_call: TRBJ2-2
clone_size: -
d_call: TRBD1
cdr3_aa: CASSLEAVGTGNTGELFF
cdr3_nt: TGTGCCAGCAGCTTAGAGGCTGTTGGGACAGGGAACACCGGGGAGCTGTTTTTT

v_call: TRBV28
j_call: TRBJ1-5
clone_size: -
d_call: TRBD1
cdr3_aa: CASSIPGQGNQPQHF
cdr3_nt: TGTGCCAGCAGTATCCCGGGACAGGGGAATCAGCCCCAGCATTTT

v_call: TRBV28
j_call: TRBJ1-1
clone_size: -
d_call: -
cdr3_aa: CASSSNRMNTEAFF
cdr3_nt: TGTGCCAGCAGTTCAAATAGAATGAACACTGAAGCTTTCTTT

v_call: TRBV28
j_call: TRBJ2-7
clone_size: -
d_call: TRBD1
cdr3_aa: CASSLPGTDTVYEQYF
cdr3_nt: TGTGCCAGCAGTTTACCCGGGACAGATACAGTCTACGAGCAGTACTTC

v_call: TRBV9
j_call: TRBJ1-3
clone_size: -
d_call: -
cdr3_aa: CASSGGRVSSGNTIYF
cdr3_nt: TGTGCCAGCAGCGGGGGGAGGGTTTCTTCTGGAAACACCATATATTTT

v_call: TRBV24-1
j_call: TRBJ2-3
clone_size: -
d_call: TRBD2
cdr3_aa: CATSAGGVDTQYF
cdr3_nt: TGTGCCACCAGCGCCGGGGGGGTAGATACGCAGTATTTT

v_call: TRBV6-7
j_call: TRBJ2-5
clone_size: -
d_call: TRBD1
cdr3_aa: CASSYSKKSLDRGRTETQYF
cdr3_nt: TGTGCCAGCAGTTACTCGAAAAAGTCTTTGGACAGGGGGCGAACAGAGACCCAGTACTTC